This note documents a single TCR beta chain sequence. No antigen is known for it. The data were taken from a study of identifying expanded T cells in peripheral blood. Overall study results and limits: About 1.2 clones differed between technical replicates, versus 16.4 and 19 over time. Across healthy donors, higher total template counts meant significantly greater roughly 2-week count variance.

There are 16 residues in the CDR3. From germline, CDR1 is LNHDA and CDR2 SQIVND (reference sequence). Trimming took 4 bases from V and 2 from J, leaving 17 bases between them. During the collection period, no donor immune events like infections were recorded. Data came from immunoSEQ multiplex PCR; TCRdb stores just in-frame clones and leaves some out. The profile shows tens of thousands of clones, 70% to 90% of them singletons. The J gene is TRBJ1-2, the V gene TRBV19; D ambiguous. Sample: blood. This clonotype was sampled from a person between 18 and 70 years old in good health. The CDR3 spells CASSSPGRYSNYGYTF. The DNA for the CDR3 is TGTGCCAGTAGTAGCCCGGGCCGCTATTCAAACTATGGCTACACCTTC.